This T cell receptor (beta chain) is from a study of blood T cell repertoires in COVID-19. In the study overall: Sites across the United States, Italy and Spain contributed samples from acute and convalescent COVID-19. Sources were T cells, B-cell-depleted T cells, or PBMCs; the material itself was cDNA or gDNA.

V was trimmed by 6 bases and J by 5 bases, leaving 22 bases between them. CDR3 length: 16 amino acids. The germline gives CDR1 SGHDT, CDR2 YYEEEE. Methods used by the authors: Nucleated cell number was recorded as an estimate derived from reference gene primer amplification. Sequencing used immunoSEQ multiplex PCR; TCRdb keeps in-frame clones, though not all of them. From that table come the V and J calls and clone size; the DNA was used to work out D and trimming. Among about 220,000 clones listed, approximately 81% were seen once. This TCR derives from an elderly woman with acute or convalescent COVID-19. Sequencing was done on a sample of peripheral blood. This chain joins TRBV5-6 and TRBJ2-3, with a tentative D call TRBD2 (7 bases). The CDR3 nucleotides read TGTGCCAGCAACCTCCTGAGTGGGGGGGCCAAAGATACGCAGTATTTT. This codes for CASNLLSGGAKDTQYF.